This T cell receptor beta chain was obtained from a study of T cell responses to AZD1222 COVID-19 vaccine. Study results and limitations: Spike-specific TCR breadth and depth rose after two AZD1222 doses.

Comments on this clone: Its antigen remains unknown.

The germline CDR1 and CDR2 sequences are SEHNR and FQNEAQ (reference sequence). The CDR3 spans 13 residues. With 1 base removed from V and 1 base from J, the gap between germline ends came to 5 bases. Clones were sequenced by immunoSEQ multiplex PCR, and TCRdb holds only the in-frame ones, with some missing. The sample records 95,000 to 150,000 clones, 80% to 90% being singletons. The rearrangement joins TRBV7-9 to TRBJ2-7; unclear D gene. The origin of this receptor is an adult in good health. This specimen consisted of peripheral blood, obtained on day 0 of AZD1222 vaccination. The CDR3 DNA reads TGTGCCAGCAGCTTAGTCCCATCCTACGAGCAGTACTTC. Encoded protein: CASSLVPSYEQYF.